A single sample is the source of the 13 T cell receptor beta chains below, sequenced in a study of blood T cells in healthy people across ages. Combining a sample-barcoded 5' primer with a J-beta primer mix, a second PCR ran for roughly 7 to 12 cycles. Each CDR3 protein is one row after TCRdb ran MiXCR on the 5' RACE reads. The sample records 1.5 million to 2 million distinct CDR3 sequences, around 48% being singletons. Sequencing was performed on blood. All receptors come from a woman aged 40 to 50 in good health.

The chain joins TRBV7-9 to TRBJ1-2; TRBD1 matches at 9 bases. Germline V lookup: CDR1 SEHNR, CDR2 FQNEAQ (reference sequence). V was clipped by 5 bases and J by 5 bases; unmatched bases: 9. The CDR3 extends over 15 amino acids. The CDR3 DNA is TGTGCCAGCAGCCCAACGGGGACAGGGCCTTATGGCTACACCTTC. This encodes CASSPTGTGPYGYTF.

The J gene is TRBJ2-4, the V gene TRBV12-3 or TRBV12-4; D might be TRBD1 or TRBD2, each matching 5 bases. This CDR3 contains 14 residues. The V end lost 5 bases, the J end lost 3 bases, and 11 bases lay between the germline ends. The CDR3 sequence: CASSGGDLKNIQYF. In nucleotides, the CDR3 is TGTGCCAGCAGTGGGGGTGACCTCAAAAACATTCAGTACTTC.

V is TRBV6-2 or TRBV6-3 and J is TRBJ2-1, with TRBD1 matching 10 bases. Germline V gene lookup returns CDR1 MNHEY and CDR2 SVGEGT. The CDR3 runs 14 residues. V lost 7 bases to trimming and J lost 8 bases; unmatched junction nucleotides: 8. As DNA, the CDR3 is TGTGCCAGCAACACCCGGGACAGGGGACATGAGCAGTTCTTC. It yields the protein CASNTRDRGHEQFF.

This clonotype has only one observation. The rearrangement uses TRBV30 and TRBJ1-4, with 7 positions matching TRBD1. V was clipped by 4 bases and J by 5 bases; unmatched bases: 4. The CDR3 runs 13 residues. Germline V gives CDR1 GTSNPN, CDR2 SVGIG (reference sequence). Written as DNA, the CDR3 is TGTGCCTGGACTGGGACAGACAATGAAAAACTGTTTTTT. Its translation is CAWTGTDNEKLFF.

This clonotype was observed a single time. Germline and junction disagree at one end, which may indicate a read error. The CDR3 here is CATSESGTGVGYIF. In DNA form, the CDR3 reads TGTGCCACCAGTGAATCCGGGACAGGGGTCGGCTACATCTTC. The chain couples TRBV24-1 to TRBJ1-2; TRBD1 matches at 10 bases. Germline CDR1 KGHDR, CDR2 SFDVKD. The CDR3 contains 14 residues.

This chain connects TRBV7-2 to TRBJ2-5; D is perhaps TRBD1 or TRBD2 (6 bases each). CDR1 SGHTA and CDR2 FQGNSA come from the germline V gene. This CDR3 has 17 residues. Trimming stripped 5 bases from V and 5 bases from J, with 24 bases between. The CDR3 spells CASSPQGLKGRGETQYF. For the CDR3, the DNA is TGTGCCAGCAGCCCTCAGGGGCTGAAGGGACGGGGGGAGACCCAGTACTTC.

V usage is TRBV9 and J usage is TRBJ1-2; TRBD1 agrees at 9 bases. With 2 bases clipped from V and 5 bases from J, the junction kept 4 bases outside the gene matches. In germline, CDR1 is SGDLS, CDR2 YYNGEE. The CDR3 extends over 14 amino acids. The CDR3 coding sequence is TGTGCCAGCAGCGTTGGACAGGGGACTTATGGCTACACCTTC. This codes for CASSVGQGTYGYTF.

This chain connects TRBV25-1 to TRBJ2-3; 7 bases are a match to TRBD2. The CDR3 is 14 amino acids. The V gene end was trimmed by 7 bases and the J gene end by 2 bases; junction bases not matched to a gene: 6. The germline V gene has CDR1 MGHDK and CDR2 SYGVNS. The CDR3 DNA sequence: TGTGCCAGCAACGTGGCGGGGGACACAGATACGCAGTATTTT. Translating it yields CASNVAGDTDTQYF.

This clonotype was observed once. CDR3 protein: CASSFTDALSTEAFF. In DNA form, the CDR3 reads TGTGCCAGCAGTTTCACGGACGCCCTCTCGACTGAAGCTTTCTTT. The chain recombines TRBV6-5 with TRBJ1-1; no clear D. Per germline, CDR1 MNHEY and CDR2 SVGAGI. The CDR3 has 15 amino acids. V shed 4 bases and J shed 5 bases, with 17 bases lying between them.

CDR3 DNA: TGCAGTGCTCGTAGTCCCCCGGGACAGGGTTTAAACAATCAGCCCCAGCATTTT. Translation gives CSARSPPGQGLNNQPQHF. The chain uses TRBV20-1 and TRBJ1-5; TRBD1 matches 9 bases. Unmatched junction bases numbered 17, after V lost 5 bases and J lost 3 bases. The CDR3 contains 18 residues. CDR1 is DFQATT and CDR2 is SNEGSKA in the germline V gene (reference sequence).

The V and J genes are TRBV5-1 and TRBJ2-6; D may be TRBD1 (6 bases). Germline V gene data show CDR1 as SGHRS and CDR2 as YFSETQ. V was shortened by 3 bases and J by 0 bases, with 7 bases between the two germline ends. This CDR3 comprises 15 residues. Here the CDR3 DNA reads TGCGCCAGCAGCTGGGACATCTCTGGGGCCAACGTCCTGACTTTC. Translated, it gives CASSWDISGANVLTF.

This chain joins TRBV2 and TRBJ2-2, with D possibly being TRBD1 (6 bases). Deletions cut 6 bases from V and 6 bases from J, with 14 bases between. Per germline, CDR1 SNHLY and CDR2 FYNNEI. This CDR3 contains 14 residues. This chain's CDR3 is CASRIQGGAGELFF. CDR3 nucleotide sequence: TGTGCCAGCAGAATACAGGGTGGTGCCGGGGAGCTGTTTTTT.

The rearrangement uses TRBV19 and TRBJ2-4; D may be TRBD2 (6 bases). This CDR3 has 12 amino acids. The V and J ends lost 6 bases and 9 bases respectively, with 12 bases between them. The germline CDR1 and CDR2 sequences are LNHDA and SQIVND (reference sequence). CDR3 loop: CASSPSEGIQYF. DNA for the CDR3: TGTGCCAGTAGCCCTAGCGAGGGCATTCAGTACTTC.